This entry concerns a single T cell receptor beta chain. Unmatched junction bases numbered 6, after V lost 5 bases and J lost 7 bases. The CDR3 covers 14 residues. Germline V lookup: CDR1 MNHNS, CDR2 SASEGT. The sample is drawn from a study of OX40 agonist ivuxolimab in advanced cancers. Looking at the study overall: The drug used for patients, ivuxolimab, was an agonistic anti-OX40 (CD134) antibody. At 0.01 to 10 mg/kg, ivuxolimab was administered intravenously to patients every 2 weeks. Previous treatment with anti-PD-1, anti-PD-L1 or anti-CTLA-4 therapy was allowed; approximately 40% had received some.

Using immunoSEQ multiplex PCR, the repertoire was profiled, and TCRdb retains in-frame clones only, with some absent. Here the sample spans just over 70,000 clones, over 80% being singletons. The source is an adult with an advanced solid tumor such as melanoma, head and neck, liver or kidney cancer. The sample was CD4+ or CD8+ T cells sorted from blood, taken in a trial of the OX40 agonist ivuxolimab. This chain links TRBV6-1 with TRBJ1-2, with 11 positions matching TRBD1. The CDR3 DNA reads TGTGCCAGCAGTTGGACAGGGGGCACACGTGGCTACACCTTC. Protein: CASSWTGGTRGYTF.